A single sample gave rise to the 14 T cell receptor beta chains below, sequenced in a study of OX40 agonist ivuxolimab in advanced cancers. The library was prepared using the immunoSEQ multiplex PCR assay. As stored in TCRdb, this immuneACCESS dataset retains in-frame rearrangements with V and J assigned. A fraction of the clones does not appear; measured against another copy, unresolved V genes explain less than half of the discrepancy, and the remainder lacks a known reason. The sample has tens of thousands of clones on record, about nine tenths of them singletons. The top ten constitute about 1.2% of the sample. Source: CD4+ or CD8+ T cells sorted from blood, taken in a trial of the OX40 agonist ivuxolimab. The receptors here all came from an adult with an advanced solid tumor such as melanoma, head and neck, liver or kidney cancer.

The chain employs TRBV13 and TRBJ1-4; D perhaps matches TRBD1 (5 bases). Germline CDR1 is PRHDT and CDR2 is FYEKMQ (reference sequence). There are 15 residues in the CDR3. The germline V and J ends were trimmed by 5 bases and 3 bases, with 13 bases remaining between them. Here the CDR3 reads CASSKRGWANEKLFF. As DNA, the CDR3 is TGTGCCAGCAGCAAGCGGGGGTGGGCTAATGAAAAACTGTTTTTT.

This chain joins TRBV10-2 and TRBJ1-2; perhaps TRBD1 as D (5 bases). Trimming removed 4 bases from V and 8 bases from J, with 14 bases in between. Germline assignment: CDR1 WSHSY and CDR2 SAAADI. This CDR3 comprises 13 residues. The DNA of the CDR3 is TGCGCCAGCAGTGCGAGGCAGGGCGGGGGCTACACCTTC. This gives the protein CASSARQGGGYTF.

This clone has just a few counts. The CDR3 is CASSIGRTGANVLTF. The CDR3 region has the DNA TGTGCCAGTAGTATTGGGCGTACAGGGGCCAACGTCCTGACTTTC. This rearrangement joins TRBV19 to TRBJ2-6; unclear D gene. The germline V gene has CDR1 LNHDA and CDR2 SQIVND (reference sequence). The V end was cut by 3 bases, the J end by 4 bases, with 10 bases between. There are 15 residues in the CDR3.

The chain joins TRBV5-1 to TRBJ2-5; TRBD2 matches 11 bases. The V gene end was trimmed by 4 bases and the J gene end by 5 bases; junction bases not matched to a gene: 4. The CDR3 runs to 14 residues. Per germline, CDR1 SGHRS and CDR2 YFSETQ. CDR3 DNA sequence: TGCGCCAGCAGCCAATTAGCGGGAGGGGAGACCCAGTACTTC. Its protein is CASSQLAGGETQYF. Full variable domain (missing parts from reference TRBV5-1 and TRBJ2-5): KAGVTQTPRYLIKTRGQQVTLSCSPISGHRSVSWYQQTPGQGLQFLFEYFSETQRNKGNFPGRFSGRQFSNSRSEMNVSTLELGDSALYLCASSQLAGGETQYFGPGTRLLVL.

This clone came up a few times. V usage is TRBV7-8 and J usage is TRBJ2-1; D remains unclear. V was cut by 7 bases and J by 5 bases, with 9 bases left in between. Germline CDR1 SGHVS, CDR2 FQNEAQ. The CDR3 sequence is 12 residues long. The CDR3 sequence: CASTGYNNEQFF. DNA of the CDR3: TGTGCCAGCACCGGTTATAACAATGAGCAGTTCTTC.

The CDR3, as DNA: TGCGCCAGCAGCCCCTTAGCGGCCTCGAACACCGGGGAGCTGTTTTTT. It translates to CASSPLAASNTGELFF. The gene calls are TRBV5-1 and TRBJ2-2; D possibly corresponds to TRBD2 (6 bases). CDR1 is SGHRS and CDR2 is YFSETQ in the germline V gene. CDR3 size: 16 residues. V lost 4 bases, J lost 0 bases, and 13 bases lay in between. Together with reference TRBV5-1 and TRBJ2-2, the CDR3 gives the full variable domain: KAGVTQTPRYLIKTRGQQVTLSCSPISGHRSVSWYQQTPGQGLQFLFEYFSETQRNKGNFPGRFSGRQFSNSRSEMNVSTLELGDSALYLCASSPLAASNTGELFFGEGSRLTVL.

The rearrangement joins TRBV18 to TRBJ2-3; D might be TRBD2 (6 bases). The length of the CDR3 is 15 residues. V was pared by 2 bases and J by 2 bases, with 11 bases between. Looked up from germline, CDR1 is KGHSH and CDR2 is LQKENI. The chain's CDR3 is CASSPMGGTTDTQYF. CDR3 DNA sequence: TGTGCCAGCTCACCAATGGGGGGAACCACAGATACGCAGTATTTT.

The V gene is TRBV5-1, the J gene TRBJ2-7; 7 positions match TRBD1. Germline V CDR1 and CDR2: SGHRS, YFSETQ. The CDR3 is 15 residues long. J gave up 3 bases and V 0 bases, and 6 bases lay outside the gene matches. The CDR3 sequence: CASSLEAGGYYEQYF. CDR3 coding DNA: TGCGCCAGCAGCTTGGAGGCAGGGGGATACTACGAGCAGTACTTC.

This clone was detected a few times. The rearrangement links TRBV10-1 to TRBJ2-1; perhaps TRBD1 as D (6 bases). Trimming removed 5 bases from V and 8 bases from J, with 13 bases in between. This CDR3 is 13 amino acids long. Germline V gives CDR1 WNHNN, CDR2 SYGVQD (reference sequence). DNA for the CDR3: TGCGCCAGCAGTTCCGGACAGTTGGATGAGCAGTTCTTC. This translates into CASSSGQLDEQFF.

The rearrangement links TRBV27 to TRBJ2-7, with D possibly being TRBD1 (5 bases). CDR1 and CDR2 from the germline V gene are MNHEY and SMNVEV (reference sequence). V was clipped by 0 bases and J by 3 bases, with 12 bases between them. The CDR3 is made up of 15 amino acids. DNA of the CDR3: TGTGCCAGCAGTTTATCGTCAGGGAAAGGCTACGAGCAGTACTTC. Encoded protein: CASSLSSGKGYEQYF.

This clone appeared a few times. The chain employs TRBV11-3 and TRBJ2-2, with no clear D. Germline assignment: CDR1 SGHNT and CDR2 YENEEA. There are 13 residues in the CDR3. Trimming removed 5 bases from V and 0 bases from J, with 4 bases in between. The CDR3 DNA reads TGTGCCAGCAGCCCGCCGAACACCGGGGAGCTGTTTTTT. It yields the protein CASSPPNTGELFF.

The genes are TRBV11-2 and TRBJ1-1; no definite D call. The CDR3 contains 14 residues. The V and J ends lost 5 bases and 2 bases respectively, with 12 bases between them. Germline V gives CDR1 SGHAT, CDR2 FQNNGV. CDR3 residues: CASSLAGANTEAFF. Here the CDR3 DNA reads TGTGCCAGCAGCCTAGCAGGAGCTAACACTGAAGCTTTCTTT.

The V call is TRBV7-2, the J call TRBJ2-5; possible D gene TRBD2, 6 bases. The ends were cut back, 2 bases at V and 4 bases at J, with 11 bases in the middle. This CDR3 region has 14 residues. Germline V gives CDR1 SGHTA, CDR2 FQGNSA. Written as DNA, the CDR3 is TGTGCCAGCAGCTTATTGGCTAGCGCAGAGACCCAGTACTTC. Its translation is CASSLLASAETQYF.

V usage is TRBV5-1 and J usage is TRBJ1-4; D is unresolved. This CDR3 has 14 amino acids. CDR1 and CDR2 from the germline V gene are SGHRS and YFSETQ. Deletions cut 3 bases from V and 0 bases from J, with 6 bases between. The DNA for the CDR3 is TGCGCCAGCAGCTCGGAAGCAACTAATGAAAAACTGTTTTTT. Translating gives CASSSEATNEKLFF.